This TCR beta chain was sequenced for a study of beta chain features in type 1 diabetes. Notes on the study in general: Type 1 diabetes patients had moderately but significantly shorter TCRB CDR3s in all four CD4+ subsets.

This clone has a handful of counts. Its antigen is still unknown. Approximately 110 mL of blood, on average, came from one heparinised draw per donor. Expressed TCRB transcripts were sequenced because the isolated RNA had all been reverse transcribed beforehand. The data were produced by immunoSEQ multiplex PCR, yet TCRdb's version contains in-frame clones alone and is incomplete. The table shows 200,000 to 300,000 clones, with about 20% occurring only once. What was sequenced was naive CD4+ T cells from blood. This TCR derives from a woman aged 40 to 49 with type 1 diabetes.

This CDR3 reads CSVVLGVGNTYEQYF. The CDR3, as DNA: TGCAGCGTTGTGCTAGGGGTGGGCAACACCTACGAGCAGTACTTC. The rearrangement joins TRBV29-1 to TRBJ2-7, with D possibly TRBD1 on 5 matching bases. The CDR3 spans 15 residues. V was clipped by 4 bases and J by 2 bases, with 18 bases between them. Germline CDR1 and CDR2: SQVTM and ANQGSEA.